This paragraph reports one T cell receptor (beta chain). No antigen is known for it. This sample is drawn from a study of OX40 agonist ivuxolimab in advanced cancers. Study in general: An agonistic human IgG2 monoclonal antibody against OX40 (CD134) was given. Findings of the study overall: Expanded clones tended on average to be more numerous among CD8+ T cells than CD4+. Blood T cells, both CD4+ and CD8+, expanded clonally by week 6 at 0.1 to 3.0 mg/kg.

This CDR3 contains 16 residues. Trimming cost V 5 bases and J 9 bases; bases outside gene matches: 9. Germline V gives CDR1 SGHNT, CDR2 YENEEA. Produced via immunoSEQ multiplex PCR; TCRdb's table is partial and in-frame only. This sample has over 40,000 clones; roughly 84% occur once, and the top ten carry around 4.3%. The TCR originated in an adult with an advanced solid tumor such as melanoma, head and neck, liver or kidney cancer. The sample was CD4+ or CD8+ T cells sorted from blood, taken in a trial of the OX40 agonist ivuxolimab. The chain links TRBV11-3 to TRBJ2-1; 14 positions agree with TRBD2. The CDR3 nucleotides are TGTGCCAGCAGCGACCGACTAGCGGGAGGGCGTTTTGAGCAGTTCTTC. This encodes CASSDRLAGGRFEQFF. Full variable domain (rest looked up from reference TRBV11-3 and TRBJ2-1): EAGVVQSPRYKIIEKKQPVAFWCNPISGHNTLYWYLQNLGQGPELLIRYENEEAVDDSQLPKDRFSAERLKGVDSTLKIQPAELGDSAVYLCASSDRLAGGRFEQFFGPGTRLTVL.